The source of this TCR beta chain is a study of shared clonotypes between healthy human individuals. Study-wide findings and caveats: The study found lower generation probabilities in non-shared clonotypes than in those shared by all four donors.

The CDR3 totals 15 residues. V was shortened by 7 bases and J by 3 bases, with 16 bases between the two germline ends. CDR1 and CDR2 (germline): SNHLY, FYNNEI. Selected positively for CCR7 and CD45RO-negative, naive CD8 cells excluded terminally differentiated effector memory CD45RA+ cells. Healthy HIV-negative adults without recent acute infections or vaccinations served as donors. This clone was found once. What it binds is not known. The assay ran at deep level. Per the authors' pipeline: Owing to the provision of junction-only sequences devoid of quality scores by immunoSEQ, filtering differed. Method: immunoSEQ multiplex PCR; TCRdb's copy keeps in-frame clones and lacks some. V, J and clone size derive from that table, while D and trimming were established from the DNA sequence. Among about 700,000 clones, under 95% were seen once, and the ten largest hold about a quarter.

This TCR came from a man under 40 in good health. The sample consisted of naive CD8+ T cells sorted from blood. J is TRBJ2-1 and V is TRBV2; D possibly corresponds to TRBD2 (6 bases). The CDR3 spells CASIWKADYYNEQFF. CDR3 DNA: TGTGCCAGCATCTGGAAAGCGGACTACTACAATGAGCAGTTCTTC.